This T cell receptor (beta chain) was recovered during a study of CD8+ T cells in alopecia areata. Study information: For the treated group, dosing was oral tofacitinib at 5 to 10 mg twice daily.

Collected material from alopecia areata patients comprised lesional scalp punch biopsies and peripheral blood. The CDR3 loop spans 16 amino acids. CDR1 SGHVS and CDR2 FQNEAQ come from the germline V gene. The V and J ends lost 2 bases and 6 bases respectively, with 19 bases between them. Notes on the study in general: For lesional scalp, especially alopecia totalis/universalis, clonality was higher than in normal scalp.

cDNA serving as the sequencing template came from extracted, reverse transcribed RNA. TCRdb's copy holds only in-frame clones and misses some; the assay was immunoSEQ multiplex PCR. The repertoire holds approximately 54,000 clones, with around 97% as singletons. Note on this clone: Its antigen is undetermined.

This chain joins TRBV7-8 and TRBJ2-5; no clear D gene. Material: CD8+ T cells sorted from blood, obtained at week 0. The source is a human donor with alopecia areata. The CDR3 spells CASSLLPRQPRKTQYF. CDR3 bases: TGTGCCAGCAGCTTATTACCGCGACAACCACGAAAGACCCAGTACTTC.